The 27 T cell receptor beta chains in this list originate from one sample, sequenced in a study of cytomegalovirus exposure and HLA in healthy donors. The table came from immunoSEQ multiplex PCR; TCRdb's copy has only in-frame clones and leaves some out. The sample has tens of thousands of clones, approximately 96% seen once. Source material: PBMCs. The source is a man aged 18 to 30 in good health and CMV-seronegative.

The chain links TRBV6-4 to TRBJ1-2, with no clear D. Trimming cost V 5 bases and J 4 bases, with 17 bases left between them. Germline V gives CDR1 MRHNA, CDR2 SNTAGT. The CDR3 consists of 15 residues. CDR3 DNA sequence: TGTGCCAGCAGTCCGACGGGGAGGAGTAGCTATGGCTACACCTTC. Protein product: CASSPTGRSSYGYTF.

This chain links TRBV9 with TRBJ1-3; 7 nucleotides line up with TRBD1. The V gene end was trimmed by 3 bases and the J gene end by 4 bases; junction bases not matched to a gene: 7. This CDR3 region has 15 residues. Germline V gives CDR1 SGDLS, CDR2 YYNGEE. The CDR3 loop reads CASSGTGVAGNTIYF. In nucleotides, the CDR3 is TGTGCCAGCAGCGGCACAGGGGTGGCGGGAAACACCATATATTTT. Complete variable domain (other parts from reference TRBV9 and TRBJ1-3): DSGVTQTPKHLITATGQRVTLRCSPRSGDLSVYWYQQSLDQGLQFLIQYYNGEERAKGNILERFSAQQFPDLHSELNLSSLELGDSALYFCASSGTGVAGNTIYFGEGSWLTVV.

The chain recombines TRBV6-5 with TRBJ2-2; no clear D gene. Germline CDR1 reads MNHEY; CDR2 reads SVGAGI. CDR3 length: 12 amino acids. Trimming pared 7 bases from V and 5 bases from J, leaving 8 bases between. In DNA, the CDR3 is TGTGCCAGCATAAGCAGGACCGGGGAGCTGTTTTTT. Its translation is CASISRTGELFF.

This chain joins TRBV6-5 and TRBJ2-3; 9 nucleotides agree with TRBD1. The V and J ends lost 5 bases and 4 bases, in that order; junction bases with no gene match: 4. The CDR3 spans 14 residues. Looked up from germline, CDR1 is MNHEY and CDR2 is SVGAGI. CDR3 DNA sequence: TGTGCCAGCAGTAAAGGACAGGGGCCAGATACGCAGTATTTT. This translates into CASSKGQGPDTQYF.

The chain has TRBV4-2 and TRBJ1-1; D unresolved. The CDR3 consists of 13 residues. Trimming left V 1 base short and J 8 bases short, with 11 bases between. Germline values: CDR1 LGHNA, CDR2 YNFKEQ. The CDR3 sequence: CASSQGGRVEAFF. The CDR3 nucleotides are TGTGCCAGCAGCCAAGGAGGGAGGGTGGAAGCTTTCTTT.

This sequence joins TRBV10-3 and TRBJ1-2; TRBD1 matches 7 bases. With 7 bases clipped from V and 7 bases from J, the junction kept 9 bases outside the gene matches. The germline V gene encodes CDR1 ENHRY and CDR2 SYGVKD. The CDR3 has 13 amino acids. CDR3 amino acids: CAINPKEGAGYTF. The CDR3 DNA reads as TGTGCCATCAATCCGAAGGAGGGGGCTGGCTACACCTTC.

The V call is TRBV11-2, the J call TRBJ2-2, with a possible D match to TRBD1 (6 bases). The germline gives CDR1 SGHAT, CDR2 FQNNGV. The CDR3 loop spans 15 amino acids. The V gene lost 6 bases and the J gene lost 4 bases, with 15 bases spanning the gap. CDR3 amino acids: CASSIKGVGTGELFF. CDR3 coding DNA: TGTGCCAGCAGTATAAAGGGGGTCGGCACCGGGGAGCTGTTTTTT. Full variable domain (rest looked up from reference TRBV11-2 and TRBJ2-2): EAGVAQSPRYKIIEKRQSVAFWCNPISGHATLYWYQQILGQGPKLLIQFQNNGVVDDSQLPKDRFSAERLKGVDSTLKIQPAKLEDSAVYLCASSIKGVGTGELFFGEGSRLTVL.

This sequence joins TRBV5-6 and TRBJ1-2; TRBD1 matches 7 bases. The CDR3 has 15 residues. The V segment lost 4 bases and the J segment 2 bases; nucleotides outside the gene matches: 8. Per the germline V gene, CDR1 is SGHDT and CDR2 is YYEEEE. The DNA for the CDR3 is TGTGCCAGCAGCCCCGGGGGACAGAGAAACTATGGCTACACCTTC. Protein product: CASSPGGQRNYGYTF.

V gene TRBV4-2 combines with J gene TRBJ2-7, with D possibly matching TRBD2 (6 bases). The V gene's germline CDR1 is LGHNA and CDR2 YNFKEQ. The CDR3 covers 15 residues. The V end was cut by 4 bases, the J end by 0 bases, with 13 bases between. CDR3 loop: CASSPGGYSSYEQYF. The DNA of the CDR3 is TGTGCCAGCAGCCCCGGGGGATATAGCTCCTACGAGCAGTACTTC.

V usage is TRBV6-6 and J usage is TRBJ1-6; 9 bases map to TRBD1. V lost 0 bases and J lost 6; bases outside the gene matches: 3. CDR3 length equals 16 residues. CDR1 is MNHNY and CDR2 is SVGAGI in the germline V gene (reference sequence). This CDR3 reads CASSYSRDRVNSPLHF. CDR3 nucleotides: TGTGCCAGCAGTTACTCAAGGGACAGGGTTAATTCACCCCTCCACTTT.

The chain uses TRBV6-6 and TRBJ2-3, with 8 bases matching TRBD1. Germline CDR1 MNHNY, CDR2 SVGAGI (reference sequence). This CDR3 is 15 amino acids long. J gave up 5 bases and V 2 bases, and 6 bases lay outside the gene matches. In nucleotides, the CDR3 is TGTGCCAGCAGTTACGCCGGACAGGGAAGAGATACGCAGTATTTT. Amino acids: CASSYAGQGRDTQYF.

This chain joins TRBV30 and TRBJ2-5; tentatively, D is TRBD1 (6 bases). Per germline, CDR1 GTSNPN and CDR2 SVGIG (reference sequence). With 0 bases removed from V and 5 bases from J, the gap between germline ends came to 16 bases. This CDR3 has 15 residues. The CDR3 loop is CAWSVKQGTTETQYF. The CDR3 DNA reads as TGTGCCTGGAGTGTGAAGCAGGGGACAACGGAGACCCAGTACTTC.

The chain couples TRBV28 to TRBJ2-7; D remains unclear. The V end lost 3 bases, the J end lost 2 bases, and 11 bases lay between the germline ends. Germline-derived CDR1 and CDR2 are MDHEN and SYDVKM. This CDR3 is 14 amino acids long. The CDR3 DNA is TGTGCCAGCAGTTTTCCTTCTCGAGCCTACGAGCAGTACTTC. As protein: CASSFPSRAYEQYF. The full variable domain, completed using reference TRBV28 and TRBJ2-7, is DVKVTQSSRYLVKRTGEKVFLECVQDMDHENMFWYRQDPGLGLRLIYFSYDVKMKEKGDIPEGYSVSREKKERFSLILESASTNQTSMYLCASSFPSRAYEQYFGPGTRLTVT.

The chain recombines TRBV19 with TRBJ2-2; 9 bases map to TRBD1. The CDR3 spans 14 residues. The germline CDR1 and CDR2 sequences are LNHDA and SQIVND (reference sequence). The trim removed 6 bases at V and 5 bases at J, leaving 4 bases unmatched. The CDR3 nucleotides read TGTGCCAGTAGCTCCGGGACAGGGACCGGGGAGCTGTTTTTT. It translates to CASSSGTGTGELFF.

The chain joins TRBV9 to TRBJ2-1, with 8 nucleotides matching TRBD2. Germline trimming cut 2 bases from V and 6 bases from J; bases unmatched to any gene: 7. This CDR3 comprises 15 residues. CDR1 and CDR2 (germline): SGDLS, YYNGEE. The CDR3 is CASSVLAGLGNEQFF. The CDR3 DNA reads as TGTGCCAGCAGCGTTTTAGCGGGACTGGGCAATGAGCAGTTCTTC.

The gene calls are TRBV7-2 and TRBJ1-6, with D possibly TRBD1 on 5 matching bases. The CDR3 is 12 residues long. Germline V gives CDR1 SGHTA, CDR2 FQGNSA. Trimming shortened V by 10 bases and J by 7 bases, and 11 bases separated the two germline ends. CDR3 sequence reads: CATRASNSPLHF. The CDR3 bases are TGTGCCACCAGGGCTTCGAATTCACCCCTCCACTTT.

The chain has TRBV7-9 and TRBJ1-2; a possible D gene is TRBD1 (6 bases). The CDR3 extends over 17 amino acids. Germline V gene sequence: CDR1 SEHNR, CDR2 FQNEAQ (reference sequence). Deletions cut 1 base from V and 2 bases from J, with 17 bases between. CDR3 bases: TGTGCCAGCAGCTTAGTCTCATCCCAGGGGCTGAACTATGGCTACACCTTC. The encoded protein is CASSLVSSQGLNYGYTF.

The genes are TRBV10-3 and TRBJ2-3; 9 bases are a match to TRBD1. With V trimmed by 6 bases and J by 6 bases, 4 bases remained unmatched. The V gene's germline CDR1 is ENHRY and CDR2 SYGVKD. This CDR3 contains 13 residues. The CDR3 DNA reads TGTGCCATCAGCGGAGGACAGGGGGATACGCAGTATTTT. The encoded protein is CAISGGQGDTQYF.

This chain uses TRBV2 with TRBJ2-2; TRBD1 aligns across 7 bases. The V and J ends lost 6 bases and 1 base, in that order; junction bases with no gene match: 2. Germline CDR1 is SNHLY and CDR2 is FYNNEI. The CDR3 runs to 14 residues. In nucleotides, the CDR3 is TGTGCCAGCAGCCGGACAGGGAACACCGGGGAGCTGTTTTTT. Its protein is CASSRTGNTGELFF.

The V and J genes are TRBV19 and TRBJ1-1; no clear D. CDR1 and CDR2 from the germline V gene are LNHDA and SQIVND (reference sequence). Trimming removed 8 bases from V and 3 bases from J, with 13 bases in between. This CDR3 contains 13 residues. This chain's CDR3 is CASSGRRHTEAFF. CDR3 sequence (DNA): TGTGCCAGTTCGGGGAGGAGGCACACTGAAGCTTTCTTT.

J is TRBJ2-5 and V is TRBV5-1, with 8 bases aligning to TRBD2. The length of the CDR3 is 13 residues. Germline CDR1 is SGHRS and CDR2 is YFSETQ. V gave up 4 bases and J gave up 4 bases; unmatched junction bases: 3. CDR3 in DNA: TGCGCCAGCAGCCCCGGGGGGGGAGAGACCCAGTACTTC. Translation: CASSPGGGETQYF.

The chain combines TRBV6-1 with TRBJ2-5; 7 bases match TRBD1. Germline lookup yields CDR1 MNHNS and CDR2 SASEGT. This CDR3 is 14 amino acids long. J lost 2 bases, V lost 5 bases, and 5 bases had no gene match. CDR3 residues: CASSTGVEQETQYF. The CDR3 nucleotides read TGTGCCAGCAGTACAGGGGTAGAACAAGAGACCCAGTACTTC.

This clone was picked up one time. V usage is TRBV12-5 and J usage is TRBJ2-5; 10 bases are shared with TRBD1. This CDR3 spans 15 amino acids. Germline CDR1 and CDR2: LGHNT and FRNRAP. With 6 bases clipped from V and 1 base from J, the junction kept 5 bases outside the gene matches. The CDR3 coding sequence is TGTGCTAGTGGCCGGACAGGGGGAATCCAAGAGACCCAGTACTTC. Encoded protein: CASGRTGGIQETQYF.

V gene TRBV10-3 combines with J gene TRBJ2-2; 14 bases map to TRBD2. This CDR3 spans 15 amino acids. Looked up from germline, CDR1 is ENHRY and CDR2 is SYGVKD. The junction had 1 base not matched to a gene; V was cut back by 8 bases and J by 2 bases. Written as DNA, the CDR3 is TGTGCCATCGGACTAGCGGGAGGAAACACCGGGGAGCTGTTTTTT. Its translation: CAIGLAGGNTGELFF.

The chain uses TRBV11-2 and TRBJ1-1; 7 bases align to TRBD1. CDR1 SGHAT and CDR2 FQNNGV come from the germline V gene. CDR3 length: 15 amino acids. The V and J ends lost 5 bases and 4 bases, in that order; junction bases with no gene match: 10. CDR3 region: CASSEEGALLTEAFF. For the CDR3, the DNA is TGTGCCAGCAGCGAGGAGGGGGCCCTCCTCACTGAAGCTTTCTTT.

V gene TRBV11-2 combines with J gene TRBJ2-5; 7 nucleotides agree with TRBD1. CDR1 is SGHAT and CDR2 is FQNNGV in the germline V gene. The CDR3 runs 18 residues. With 4 bases clipped from V and 5 bases from J, the junction kept 19 bases outside the gene matches. CDR3 loop: CASSSLRDRLRDGETQYF. The CDR3 bases are TGTGCCAGCAGCTCCCTCCGGGACAGATTAAGAGACGGGGAGACCCAGTACTTC.

The chain couples TRBV2 to TRBJ2-1; tentatively, D is TRBD1 (7 bases). The CDR3 runs 15 residues. CDR1 is SNHLY and CDR2 is FYNNEI in the germline V gene. V lost 6 bases to trimming and J lost 6 bases, with 18 bases between them. CDR3 DNA: TGTGCCAGCAGAGACTCAGGGGGGATACTCAATGAGCAGTTCTTC. Its protein is CASRDSGGILNEQFF.